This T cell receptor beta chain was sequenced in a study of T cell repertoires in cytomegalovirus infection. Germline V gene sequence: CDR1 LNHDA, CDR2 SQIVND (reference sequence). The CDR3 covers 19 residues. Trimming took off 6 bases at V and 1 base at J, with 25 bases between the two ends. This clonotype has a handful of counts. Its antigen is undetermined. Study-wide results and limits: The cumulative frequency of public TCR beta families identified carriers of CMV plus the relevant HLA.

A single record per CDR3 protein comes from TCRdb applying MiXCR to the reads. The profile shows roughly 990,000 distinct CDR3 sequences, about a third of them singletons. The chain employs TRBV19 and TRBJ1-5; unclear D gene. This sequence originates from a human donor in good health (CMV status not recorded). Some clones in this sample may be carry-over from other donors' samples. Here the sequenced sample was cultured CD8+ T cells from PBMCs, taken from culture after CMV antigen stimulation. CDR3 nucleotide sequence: TGTGCCAGTAGCTTTCCCTCCGACCTGAGGGAGTGGAGCAATCAGCCCCAGCATTTT. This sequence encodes CASSFPSDLREWSNQPQHF. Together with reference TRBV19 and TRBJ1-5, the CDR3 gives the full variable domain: DGGITQSPKYLFRKEGQNVTLSCEQNLNHDAMYWYRQDPGQGLRLIYYSQIVNDFQKGDIAEGYSVSREKKESFPLTVTSAQKNPTAFYLCASSFPSDLREWSNQPQHFGDGTRLSIL.